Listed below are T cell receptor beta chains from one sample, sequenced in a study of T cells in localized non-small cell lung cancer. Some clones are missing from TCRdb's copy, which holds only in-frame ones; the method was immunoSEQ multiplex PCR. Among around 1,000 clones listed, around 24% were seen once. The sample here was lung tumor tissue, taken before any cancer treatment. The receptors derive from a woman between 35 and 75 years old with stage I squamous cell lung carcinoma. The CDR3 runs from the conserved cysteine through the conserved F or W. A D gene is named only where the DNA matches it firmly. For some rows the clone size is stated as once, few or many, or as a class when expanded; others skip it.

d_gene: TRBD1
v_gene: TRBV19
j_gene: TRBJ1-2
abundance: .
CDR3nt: TGTGCCAGTAGCAACCCTCGGACAGGGGCCTATGGCTACACCTTC
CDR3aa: CASSNPRTGAYGYTF

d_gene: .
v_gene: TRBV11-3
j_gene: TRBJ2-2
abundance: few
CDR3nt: TGTGCCAGCAGCCGGAATGTGGGCCCCGGGGAGCTGTTTTTT
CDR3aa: CASSRNVGPGELFF

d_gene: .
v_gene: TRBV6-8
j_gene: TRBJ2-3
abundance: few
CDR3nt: TGTGCCAGCAGTTATCATGGGACAGATACGCAGTATTTT
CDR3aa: CASSYHGTDTQYF

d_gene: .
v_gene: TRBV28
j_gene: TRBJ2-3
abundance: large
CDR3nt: TGTGCCAGCAGAGGCCCCCGGCCAACAGATACGCAGTATTTT
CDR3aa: CASRGPRPTDTQYF

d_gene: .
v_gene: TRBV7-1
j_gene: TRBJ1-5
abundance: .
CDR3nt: TGTGCCAGCCACAACACTAGCAATCAGCCCCAGCATTTT
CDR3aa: CASHNTSNQPQHF

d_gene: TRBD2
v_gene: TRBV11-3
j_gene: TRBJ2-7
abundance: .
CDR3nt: TGTGCCAGCAGCTTGAGAAGCGGGGGGAGATACGAGCAGTACTTC
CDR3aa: CASSLRSGGRYEQYF

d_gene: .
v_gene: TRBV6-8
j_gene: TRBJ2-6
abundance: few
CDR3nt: TGTGCCATCAGTGGTCATGCGGGCTCCCTGCTCGGGGGGGCCAACGTCCTGACTTTC
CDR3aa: CAISGHAGSLLGGANVLTF

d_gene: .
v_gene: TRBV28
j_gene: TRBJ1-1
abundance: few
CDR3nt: TGTGCCAGCAGTTACGGGACGTTGAACACTGAAGCTTTCTTT
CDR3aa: CASSYGTLNTEAFF

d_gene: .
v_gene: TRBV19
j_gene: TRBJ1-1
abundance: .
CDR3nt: TGTGCCAGTAGTCCCGGACAGCCTGAAGCTTTCTTT
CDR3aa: CASSPGQPEAFF

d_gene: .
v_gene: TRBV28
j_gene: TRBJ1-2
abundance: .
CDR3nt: TGTGCCAGCAGTGCCAGAATATATGGCTACACCTTC
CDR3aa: CASSARIYGYTF